This TCR beta chain was found in a study of T cells in Graves' hyperthyroidism and ophthalmopathy. The V end was cut by 6 bases, the J end by 0 bases, with 13 bases between. Germline V lookup: CDR1 SGHNT, CDR2 YYREEE (reference sequence). The CDR3 is 16 amino acids. What was amplified from RNA transcripts were TCR beta CDR3 regions. HTBI primers were used for first-round RT-PCR of the TCR CDR3. TCRdb analysed the multiplex PCR reads with MiXCR anew, one entry per CDR3 protein. The sample includes approximately 510,000 distinct CDR3 sequences, over 45% of them seen just once. The genes are TRBV5-4 and TRBJ2-6; D gene uncertain. This clonotype was obtained from an adult woman with Graves' disease, either hyperthyroidism or ophthalmopathy (not recorded which). The specimen sequenced was peripheral blood or thyroid tissue (not recorded which). The CDR3 is CASTRSARSGANVLTF. The CDR3 DNA reads as TGTGCCAGCACCCGTTCAGCTCGCTCTGGGGCCAACGTCCTGACTTTC. Filled out from reference TRBV5-4 and TRBJ2-6, the complete variable domain reads ETGVTQSPTHLIKTRGQQVTLRCSSQSGHNTVSWYQQALGQGPQFIFQYYREEENGRGNFPPRFSGLQFPNYSSELNVNALELDDSALYLCASTRSARSGANVLTFGAGSRLTVL.